This T cell receptor beta chain was captured by sequencing in a study of PD-1 blockade in classical Hodgkin lymphoma. Whole-study context: The nivolumab dose that patients received was 3 mg/kg, given intravenously every 2 weeks.

Assay used: immunoSEQ multiplex PCR; TCRdb lists only in-frame clones, some missing. Here the sample spans around 36,000 clones, more than 75% being singletons. Each patient experienced a relapse that followed autologous stem cell transplantation, and brentuximab vedotin exposure varied. This CDR3 region has 17 residues. Trimming cost V 2 bases and J 5 bases, with 22 bases left between them. Germline V CDR1 and CDR2: SGHRS, YFSETQ. The source was peripheral blood mononuclear cells (PBMCs), collected at baseline. The receptor was isolated from a human donor with classical Hodgkin lymphoma. The rearrangement uses TRBV5-1 and TRBJ1-1; a possible D gene is TRBD1 (5 bases). This CDR3 reads CASSFHTEGWRGTEAFF. The DNA for the CDR3 is TGCGCCAGCAGCTTCCATACAGAGGGCTGGAGGGGAACTGAAGCTTTCTTT.